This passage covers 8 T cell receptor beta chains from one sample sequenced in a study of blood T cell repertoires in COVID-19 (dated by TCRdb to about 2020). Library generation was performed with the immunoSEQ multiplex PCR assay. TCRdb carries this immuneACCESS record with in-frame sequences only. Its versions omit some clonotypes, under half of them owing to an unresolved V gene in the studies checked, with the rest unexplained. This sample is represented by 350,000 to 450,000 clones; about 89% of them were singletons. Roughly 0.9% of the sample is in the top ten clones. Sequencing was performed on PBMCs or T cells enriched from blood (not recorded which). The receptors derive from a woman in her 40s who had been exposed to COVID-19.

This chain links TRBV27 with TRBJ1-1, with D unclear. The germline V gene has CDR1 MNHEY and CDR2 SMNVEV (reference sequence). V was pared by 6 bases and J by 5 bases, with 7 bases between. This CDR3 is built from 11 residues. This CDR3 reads CASSGGTEAFF. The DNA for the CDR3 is TGTGCCAGCAGCGGAGGGACTGAAGCTTTCTTT.

In DNA, the CDR3 is TGTGCCAGCAGCTTGCGGGGGGTCTATGGCTACACCTTC. As protein: CASSLRGVYGYTF. The genes are TRBV5-4 and TRBJ1-2; D is possibly TRBD1 (5 bases). Germline V gene data show CDR1 as SGHNT and CDR2 as YYREEE (reference sequence). V lost 1 base to trimming and J lost 4 bases, with 8 bases between them. This CDR3 has 13 amino acids.

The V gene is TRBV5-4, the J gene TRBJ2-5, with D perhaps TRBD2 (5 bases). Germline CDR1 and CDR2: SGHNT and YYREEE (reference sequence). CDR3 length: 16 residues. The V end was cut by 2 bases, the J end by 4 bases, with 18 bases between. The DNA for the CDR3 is TGTGCCAGCAGCTTCTACCATTCAGGTGGAGGAGAGACCCAGTACTTC. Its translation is CASSFYHSGGGETQYF.

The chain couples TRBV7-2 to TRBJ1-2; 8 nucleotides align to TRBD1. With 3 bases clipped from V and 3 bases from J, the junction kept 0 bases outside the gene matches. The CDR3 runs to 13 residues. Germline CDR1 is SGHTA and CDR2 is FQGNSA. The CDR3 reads CASSLTGDYGYTF. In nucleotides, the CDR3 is TGTGCCAGCAGCTTGACAGGGGACTATGGCTACACCTTC.

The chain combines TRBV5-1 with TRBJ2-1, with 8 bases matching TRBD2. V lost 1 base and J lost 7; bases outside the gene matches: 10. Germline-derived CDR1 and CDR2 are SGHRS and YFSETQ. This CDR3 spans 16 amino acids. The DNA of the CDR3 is TGCGCCAGCAGCTTGTCGGCAGGCGGCGGGGGGAATGAGCAGTTCTTC. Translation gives CASSLSAGGGGNEQFF. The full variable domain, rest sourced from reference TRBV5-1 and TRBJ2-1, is KAGVTQTPRYLIKTRGQQVTLSCSPISGHRSVSWYQQTPGQGLQFLFEYFSETQRNKGNFPGRFSGRQFSNSRSEMNVSTLELGDSALYLCASSLSAGGGGNEQFFGPGTRLTVL.

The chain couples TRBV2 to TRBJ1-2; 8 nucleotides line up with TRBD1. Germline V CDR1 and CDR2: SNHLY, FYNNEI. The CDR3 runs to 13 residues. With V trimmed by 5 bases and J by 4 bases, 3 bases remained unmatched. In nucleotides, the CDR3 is TGTGCCAGCAGTATGACAGGGGCCTATGGCTACACCTTC. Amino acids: CASSMTGAYGYTF.

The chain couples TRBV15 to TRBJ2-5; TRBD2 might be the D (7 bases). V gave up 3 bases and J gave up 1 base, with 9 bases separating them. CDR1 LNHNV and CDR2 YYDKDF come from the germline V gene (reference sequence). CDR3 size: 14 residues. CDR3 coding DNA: TGTGCCACCAGCAGGGGGGGGGCCCAAGAGACCCAGTACTTC. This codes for CATSRGGAQETQYF.

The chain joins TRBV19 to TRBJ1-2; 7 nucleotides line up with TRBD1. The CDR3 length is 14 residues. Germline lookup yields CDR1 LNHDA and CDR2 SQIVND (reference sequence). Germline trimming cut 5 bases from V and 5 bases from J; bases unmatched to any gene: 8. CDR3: CASSAGTEGYGYTF. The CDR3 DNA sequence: TGTGCCAGTAGTGCCGGGACAGAGGGTTATGGCTACACCTTC.